These 20 T cell receptor beta chains share one sample of origin, sequenced in a study of blood T cell repertoires in COVID-19. Sequenced by immunoSEQ multiplex PCR; TCRdb stores in-frame clones only, minus some. The sample holds some 31,000 clones; 77% are singletons and the top ten take roughly 8.5%. The sample comprised peripheral blood. These receptors were obtained from a woman aged 65 to 85 with active or convalescent COVID-19.

The V and J genes are TRBV19 and TRBJ1-1; D is ambiguous. Trimming cost V 4 bases and J 0 bases, with 15 bases left between them. The CDR3 totals 16 residues. The V gene's germline CDR1 is LNHDA and CDR2 SQIVND (reference sequence). The CDR3 region is CASSTYPLAVNTEAFF. CDR3 in DNA: TGTGCCAGTAGTACATACCCCTTGGCGGTGAACACTGAAGCTTTCTTT.

This sequence joins TRBV18 and TRBJ1-5; D perhaps matches TRBD1 (6 bases). Germline V lookup: CDR1 KGHSH, CDR2 LQKENI. The CDR3 extends over 17 amino acids. Trimming left V 3 bases short and J 3 bases short, with 18 bases between. The CDR3 loop is CASSPNNLGAANQPQHF. The CDR3 bases are TGTGCCAGCTCACCCAACAATCTGGGGGCTGCCAATCAGCCCCAGCATTTT.

This chain links TRBV3-1 (or the pseudogene TRBV3-2) with TRBJ1-4; D perhaps matches TRBD1 (5 bases). The CDR3 spans 15 residues. Germline V gene sequence: CDR1 LGHDT, CDR2 YNNKEL (reference sequence). The germline V and J ends were trimmed by 1 base and 7 bases, with 13 bases remaining between them. CDR3 in amino acids: CASSQAGTGGEKLFF. The CDR3 DNA reads as TGTGCCAGCAGCCAAGCGGGGACGGGGGGTGAAAAACTGTTTTTT.

This chain links TRBV5-1 with TRBJ1-2; possibly TRBD1 for D (5 bases). Trimming removed 0 bases from V and 0 bases from J, with 15 bases in between. The CDR3 sequence is 17 residues long. Germline CDR1 SGHRS, CDR2 YFSETQ. CDR3 coding DNA: TGCGCCAGCAGCTTGGCCCAGGGAGGCTCAACTAACTATGGCTACACCTTC. Its protein product is CASSLAQGGSTNYGYTF.

This clone was detected only a few times. The rearrangement uses TRBV27 and TRBJ1-4, with a possible D match to TRBD1 (5 bases). Trimming took 4 bases from V and 0 from J, leaving 9 bases between them. The germline CDR1 and CDR2 sequences are MNHEY and SMNVEV (reference sequence). The CDR3 totals 15 residues. This CDR3 is CASSYRFSTNEKLFF. The CDR3 bases are TGTGCCAGCAGTTACAGGTTTTCAACTAATGAAAAACTGTTTTTT.

The J gene is TRBJ2-3, the V gene TRBV10-3; 9 bases are a match to TRBD2. Looked up from germline, CDR1 is ENHRY and CDR2 is SYGVKD. The CDR3 spans 16 residues. Unmatched junction bases numbered 17, after V lost 10 bases and J lost 6 bases. CDR3 sequence reads: CATTPALAGLSDTQYF. The CDR3 bases are TGTGCCACCACGCCGGCGCTAGCGGGATTGTCGGATACGCAGTATTTT.

The CDR3 sequence: CAWSVQGARSGELFF. CDR3 nucleotide sequence: TGTGCCTGGAGTGTACAGGGGGCAAGGAGCGGGGAGCTGTTTTTT. The V gene is TRBV30, the J gene TRBJ2-2; TRBD1 matches 9 bases. Unmatched junction bases numbered 6, after V lost 0 bases and J lost 7 bases. Germline CDR1 GTSNPN, CDR2 SVGIG (reference sequence). The CDR3 extends over 15 amino acids.

CDR3 coding DNA: TGTGCCAGCAGCCTAGGGCTAGCGGAATACAATGAGCAGTTCTTC. Its translation is CASSLGLAEYNEQFF. This rearrangement joins TRBV11-2 to TRBJ2-1; 7 bases map to TRBD2. The CDR3 is made up of 15 amino acids. Trimming took 5 bases from V and 4 from J; bases not matched to a gene: 8. From germline, CDR1 is SGHAT and CDR2 FQNNGV.

This chain joins TRBV6-2 or TRBV6-3 and TRBJ1-5, with 7 nucleotides matching TRBD1. Germline lookup yields CDR1 MNHEY and CDR2 SVGEGT. This CDR3 is built from 16 residues. Unmatched junction bases numbered 6, after V lost 2 bases and J lost 2 bases. The CDR3 DNA sequence: TGTGCCAGCAGTTACCGACAGGGACGTGGCAATCAGCCCCAGCATTTT. This encodes CASSYRQGRGNQPQHF.

The chain couples TRBV6-2 or TRBV6-3 to TRBJ2-1; 12 positions match TRBD2. With V trimmed by 4 bases and J by 4 bases, 8 bases remained unmatched. Germline-derived CDR1 and CDR2 are MNHEY and SVGEGT. The CDR3 runs to 17 residues. The DNA for the CDR3 is TGTGCCAGCAGTTTTCTAGCGGGAGGGCCAGGGTACAATGAGCAGTTCTTC. It codes for CASSFLAGGPGYNEQFF.

The chain is built from TRBV10-3 and TRBJ2-3; TRBD1 matches 7 bases. Trimming at V came to 5 bases and at J to 5 bases, leaving 7 bases not matched to a gene. The CDR3 covers 14 residues. Germline CDR1 and CDR2: ENHRY and SYGVKD. Here the CDR3 DNA reads TGTGCCATCAGTTCGACAGGGATGGGAGATACGCAGTATTTT. It specifies CAISSTGMGDTQYF.

The sample holds one count of this clone. The CDR3 DNA reads TGTGCCAGCATGGACAGGGGAACCTACGAGCAGTACTTC. Its protein product is CASMDRGTYEQYF. The chain employs TRBV3-1 (or the pseudogene TRBV3-2) and TRBJ2-7; 9 nucleotides line up with TRBD1. This CDR3 is 13 amino acids long. Looked up from germline, CDR1 is LGHDT and CDR2 is YNNKEL (reference sequence). The V and J ends lost 7 bases and 2 bases, in that order; junction bases with no gene match: 3.

The J gene is TRBJ2-3, the V gene TRBV6-9, with a tentative D call TRBD1 (6 bases). Germline V CDR1 and CDR2: MNHGY, SVAAGI. V gave up 3 bases and J gave up 5 bases, with 12 bases separating them. The length of the CDR3 is 14 residues. The CDR3 loop is CASSYHRAGDTQYF. The CDR3 coding sequence is TGTGCCAGCAGTTACCACAGGGCGGGAGATACGCAGTATTTT.

The chain has TRBV12-3 or TRBV12-4 and TRBJ2-1; D is possibly TRBD2 (7 bases). V was cut by 5 bases and J by 8 bases, with 13 bases left in between. The CDR3 runs to 13 residues. CDR3 DNA: TGTGCCAGCAGTCCTAGAGGGGGGGATGAGCAGTTCTTC. Amino acid sequence: CASSPRGGDEQFF.

The chain joins TRBV5-4 to TRBJ1-6; D gene unclear. Per the germline V gene, CDR1 is SGHNT and CDR2 is YYREEE (reference sequence). V gave up 0 bases and J gave up 7 bases, with 11 bases separating them. This CDR3 is built from 15 residues. The CDR3 DNA reads as TGTGCCAGCAGCTTGGATCTCGGTCGGAATTCACCCCTCCACTTT. It codes for CASSLDLGRNSPLHF.

The chain recombines TRBV6-5 with TRBJ1-2; perhaps TRBD1 as D (6 bases). Germline-derived CDR1 and CDR2 are MNHEY and SVGAGI. The germline V and J ends were trimmed by 6 bases and 3 bases, with 14 bases remaining between them. CDR3 length: 14 residues. The CDR3 sequence: CASRIGGVDYGYTF. CDR3 nucleotides: TGTGCCAGCAGAATAGGGGGGGTGGACTATGGCTACACCTTC.

This clone occurred a few times. V usage is TRBV5-4 and J usage is TRBJ1-2; 8 bases fit TRBD1. Germline CDR1 is SGHNT and CDR2 is YYREEE (reference sequence). The CDR3 runs 17 residues. Germline trimming cut 0 bases from V and 5 bases from J; bases unmatched to any gene: 12. For the CDR3, the DNA is TGTGCCAGCAGCTTGGCCGGGGGCAGGGGGCAGGTTTATGGCTACACCTTC. Its translation is CASSLAGGRGQVYGYTF.

This chain joins TRBV7-9 and TRBJ2-7, with D possibly matching TRBD1 (5 bases). Between the trimmed V and J ends, which lost 7 bases and 3 bases, there was a span of 13 bases. The CDR3 is 13 residues long. Germline V gene sequence: CDR1 SEHNR, CDR2 FQNEAQ (reference sequence). The CDR3 region is CASTRAGHYEQYF. DNA of the CDR3: TGTGCCAGCACCCGGGCAGGACACTACGAGCAGTACTTC.

This sequence joins TRBV7-2 and TRBJ2-6; D may be TRBD1 (7 bases). The CDR3 runs to 19 residues. Germline lookup yields CDR1 SGHTA and CDR2 FQGNSA. V lost 4 bases and J 4 bases, leaving 23 bases between the germline ends. CDR3 protein: CASSSGGTVGHWGANVLTF. CDR3 in DNA: TGTGCCAGCAGCTCAGGGGGGACAGTGGGCCACTGGGGGGCCAACGTCCTGACTTTC. The full variable domain, its missing parts supplied by reference TRBV7-2 and TRBJ2-6, is GAGVSQSPSNKVTEKGKDVELRCDPISGHTALYWYRQSLGQGLEFLIYFQGNSAPDKSGLPSDRFSAERTGGSVSTLTIQRTQQEDSAVYLCASSSGGTVGHWGANVLTFGAGSRLTVL.

J is TRBJ2-1 and V is TRBV19; the match to TRBD2 covers 12 bases. The CDR3 extends over 17 amino acids. The germline V gene has CDR1 LNHDA and CDR2 SQIVND (reference sequence). Trimming cost V 1 base and J 9 bases; bases outside gene matches: 10. CDR3 nucleotides: TGTGCCAGTAGTATAGTGACTAGCGGGAGAGGGATAGGTGAGCAGTTCTTC. Translated, it gives CASSIVTSGRGIGEQFF.